The present T cell receptor beta chain was sequenced within a study of shared clonotypes between healthy human individuals. Sequencing used immunoSEQ multiplex PCR; TCRdb keeps in-frame clones, though not all of them. This sample has millions of clones, with roughly 96% found just once. Trimming stripped 6 bases from V and 2 bases from J, with 9 bases between. CDR1 and CDR2 (germline): MNHEY, SVGAGI. CDR3 length: 13 amino acids. The source of this sequence is a man younger than 30 in good health. The V and J genes are TRBV6-5 and TRBJ2-3; D uncertain. Material for sequencing was naive CD4+ T cells sorted from blood. Specified subset: CD45RA+ positively selected. The CDR3 DNA is TGTGCCAGCAGGTTAGAAGTCACAGATACGCAGTATTTT. It specifies CASRLEVTDTQYF.